The 5 T cell receptor beta chains below were found in one sample sequenced in a study of blood T cell repertoires in COVID-19. Assay used: immunoSEQ multiplex PCR; TCRdb lists only in-frame clones, some missing. Of under 20,000 clones listed, 75% to 90% are singletons. What was sequenced was peripheral blood. Receptors originate from a human donor in a cohort sampled during active COVID-19.

The chain carries TRBV6-6 and TRBJ2-7, with 12 bases identical to TRBD1. V lost 2 bases, J lost 4 bases, and 3 bases stayed unmatched. Germline-derived CDR1 and CDR2 are MNHNY and SVGAGI (reference sequence). The CDR3 totals 15 residues. CDR3 nucleotides: TGTGCCAGCAGTTACACGGGACAGGGGGCTTACGAGCAGTACTTC. It encodes CASSYTGQGAYEQYF.

V usage is TRBV3-1 (or the pseudogene TRBV3-2) and J usage is TRBJ2-5; 9 bases match TRBD2. Trimming at V came to 4 bases and at J to 2 bases, leaving 2 bases not matched to a gene. CDR3 length: 14 residues. Germline assignment: CDR1 LGHDT and CDR2 YNNKEL (reference sequence). CDR3 region: CASSPSGVQETQYF. The CDR3 DNA follows: TGTGCCAGCAGCCCTAGCGGGGTTCAAGAGACCCAGTACTTC.

This sequence joins TRBV6-1 and TRBJ1-5, with 10 bases lining up with TRBD1. The CDR3 consists of 15 residues. The junction had 8 bases not matched to a gene; V was cut back by 3 bases and J by 9 bases. Germline lookup yields CDR1 MNHNS and CDR2 SASEGT. In DNA form, the CDR3 reads TGTGCCAGCAGTGATGAGGACAGGGGGTTTAGGCCCCAGCATTTT. Amino acid sequence: CASSDEDRGFRPQHF.

On this clone: The sample contains more than one DNA sequence encoding this CDR3. The chain carries TRBV28 and TRBJ1-5, with D perhaps TRBD1 (5 bases). The CDR3 length is 14 residues. Deletions cut 5 bases from V and 6 bases from J, with 14 bases between. Looked up from germline, CDR1 is MDHEN and CDR2 is SYDVKM. The CDR3 region is CASSPSQGTQPQHF. For the CDR3, the DNA is TGTGCCAGCAGTCCGTCTCAGGGCACTCAGCCCCAGCATTTT.

A single count supports this clone. This sequence joins TRBV7-8 and TRBJ2-7, with 12 bases lining up with TRBD1. The CDR3 runs to 17 residues. J gave up 2 bases and V 1 base, and 6 bases lay outside the gene matches. Germline assignment: CDR1 SGHVS and CDR2 FQNEAQ. As DNA, the CDR3 is TGTGCCAGCAGCTTAGTAGGGACAGGGGGCCCGACCTACGAGCAGTACTTC. Translation: CASSLVGTGGPTYEQYF.